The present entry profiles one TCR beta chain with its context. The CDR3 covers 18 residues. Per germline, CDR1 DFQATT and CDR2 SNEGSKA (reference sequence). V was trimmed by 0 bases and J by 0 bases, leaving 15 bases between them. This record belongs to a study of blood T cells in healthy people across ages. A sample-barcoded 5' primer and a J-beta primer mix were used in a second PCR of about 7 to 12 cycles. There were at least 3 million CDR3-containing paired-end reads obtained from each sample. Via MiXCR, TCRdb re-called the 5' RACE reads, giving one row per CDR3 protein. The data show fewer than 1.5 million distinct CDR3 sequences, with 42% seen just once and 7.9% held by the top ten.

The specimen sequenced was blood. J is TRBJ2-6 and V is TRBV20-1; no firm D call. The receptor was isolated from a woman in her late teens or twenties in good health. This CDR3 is CSARDYRFEGSGANVLTF. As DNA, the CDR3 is TGCAGTGCTAGAGATTATCGATTCGAAGGCTCTGGGGCCAACGTCCTGACTTTC.